The 12 T cell receptor beta chains listed next were all sequenced from one sample in a study of blood T cell repertoires in COVID-19. Sequencing was performed with immunoSEQ multiplex PCR; in TCRdb, only in-frame clones are kept and a portion is missing. The sample carries under 250,000 clones, around 83% recorded once. Input material: peripheral blood. These receptors originate from a woman in her late teens or twenties with acute or convalescent COVID-19.

This chain connects TRBV7-9 to TRBJ2-7, with 7 bases identical to TRBD1. There are 12 residues in the CDR3. Germline V gives CDR1 SEHNR, CDR2 FQNEAQ (reference sequence). The V segment lost 6 bases and the J segment 9 bases; nucleotides outside the gene matches: 8. CDR3 sequence reads: CASREGQYPQYF. The DNA of the CDR3 is TGTGCCAGCAGAGAGGGACAGTATCCGCAGTACTTC.

The chain is built from TRBV30 and TRBJ1-1; D is unclear. The germline V gene encodes CDR1 GTSNPN and CDR2 SVGIG (reference sequence). The CDR3 covers 13 residues. V gave up 4 bases and J gave up 2 bases, with 11 bases separating them. Here the CDR3 DNA reads TGTGCCTGGAACATTCACAGAAACACTGAAGCTTTCTTT. Translating it yields CAWNIHRNTEAFF.

The genes are TRBV7-8 and TRBJ1-1, with TRBD1 as a possible D gene (6 bases). The CDR3 covers 15 residues. V lost 0 bases to trimming and J lost 5 bases, with 13 bases between them. Germline CDR1 reads SGHVS; CDR2 reads FQNEAQ. CDR3 coding DNA: TGTGCCAGCAGCTTAGCTGTTGGGGGCGCAACTGAAGCTTTCTTT. The encoded protein is CASSLAVGGATEAFF.

The V call is TRBV5-1, the J call TRBJ2-4; 9 bases align to TRBD1. The V gene's germline CDR1 is SGHRS and CDR2 YFSETQ. J was trimmed by 6 bases and V by 4 bases; bases with no gene match: 11. This CDR3 spans 16 amino acids. The CDR3 protein is CASSHVDRGDRNIQYF. The CDR3 DNA sequence: TGCGCCAGCAGCCACGTCGACAGGGGGGATAGAAACATTCAGTACTTC.

J is TRBJ2-3 and V is TRBV19; 8 bases agree with TRBD1. Germline values: CDR1 LNHDA, CDR2 SQIVND (reference sequence). The CDR3 covers 14 residues. V gave up 10 bases and J gave up 2 bases; unmatched junction bases: 8. This CDR3 reads CATRRQGSTDTQYF. The CDR3 coding sequence is TGTGCCACCCGAAGACAGGGGTCCACAGATACGCAGTATTTT.

The rearrangement joins TRBV28 to TRBJ1-1; possibly TRBD1 for D (6 bases). In germline, CDR1 is MDHEN, CDR2 SYDVKM. Trimming removed 0 bases from V and 4 bases from J, with 12 bases in between. This CDR3 region has 15 residues. CDR3 sequence (DNA): TGTGCCAGCAGTTTATGGGACAGTCGGGGCACTGAAGCTTTCTTT. Residues: CASSLWDSRGTEAFF.

Only one count was recorded for this clone. The rearrangement links TRBV7-9 to TRBJ2-1; 11 bases fit TRBD1. The J segment lost 4 bases and the V segment lost 5 bases, leaving 10 bases of the junction unmatched. This CDR3 contains 17 residues. Germline V CDR1 and CDR2: SEHNR, FQNEAQ (reference sequence). DNA of the CDR3: TGTGCCAGCAGCCCAGGGACAGGGGGGCCAAGATACAATGAGCAGTTCTTC. Translated, it gives CASSPGTGGPRYNEQFF.

This chain uses TRBV18 with TRBJ1-3; 7 positions match TRBD1. Germline values: CDR1 KGHSH, CDR2 LQKENI. Trimming removed 5 bases from V and 2 bases from J; junction bases left unmatched: 3. The CDR3 runs 14 residues. CDR3 nucleotide sequence: TGTGCCAGCTCATCCGGGACAGCTGGAAACACCATATATTTT. Protein: CASSSGTAGNTIYF.

This chain joins TRBV5-1 and TRBJ2-7, with 9 bases aligning to TRBD2. Trimming at V came to 3 bases and at J to 6 bases, leaving 10 bases not matched to a gene. In germline, CDR1 is SGHRS, CDR2 YFSETQ. The CDR3 is 15 amino acids. CDR3 nucleotide sequence: TGCGCCAGCAGCTGGGGACTAGCAGGATCCCTCGAGCAGTACTTC. Translation gives CASSWGLAGSLEQYF.

This chain uses TRBV6-4 with TRBJ1-1; 7 bases align to TRBD1. V lost 3 bases, J lost 4 bases, and 11 bases stayed unmatched. Germline CDR1 MRHNA, CDR2 SNTAGT. This CDR3 has 16 amino acids. CDR3 nucleotides: TGTGCCAGCAGTGAGACGGTCCAGGGGGTCCTCACTGAAGCTTTCTTT. Its protein product is CASSETVQGVLTEAFF.

This sequence joins TRBV27 and TRBJ2-5, with 7 bases fitting TRBD2. This CDR3 is 11 amino acids long. The V gene end was trimmed by 7 bases and the J gene end by 7 bases; junction bases not matched to a gene: 3. Germline V gene sequence: CDR1 MNHEY, CDR2 SMNVEV (reference sequence). The CDR3 nucleotides read TGTGCCAGCATGCAGCGGGGGACCCAGTACTTC. It translates to CASMQRGTQYF.

CDR3 bases: TGTGCCAGCAGCCCCGGTTTACTAGGCCCCTACGAGCAGTACTTC. It translates to CASSPGLLGPYEQYF. The chain employs TRBV6-5 and TRBJ2-7; D perhaps matches TRBD2 (5 bases). Germline V lookup: CDR1 MNHEY, CDR2 SVGAGI. V lost 6 bases and J lost 2, with 17 bases in between. The CDR3 totals 15 residues.